The entry below describes one T cell receptor beta chain. Its target antigen remains unknown. Per-base quality was not reported, and no clone a single base away is much larger than it. V loses 4 bases of germline sequence and J loses 3 bases, and the interval between the two ends is 10 bases. The germline V gene specifies SGHDT as CDR1 and YYEEEE as CDR2. There are 13 amino acids in the CDR3, from cysteine to phenylalanine inclusive. The kept DNA is CDR3 alone, 39 bases in frame from the first base. The immunoSEQ Assay, a bias-controlled multiplex PCR, was used to amplify TCRbeta CDR3 regions from genomic DNA. The study's own analysis went as follows. Nucleated cell counts per sample were estimated from amplification of reference gene primers within the assay. To quantify the absolute abundance of each unique TCRbeta CDR3 rearrangement, sequence reads were collapsed and filtered. For each sample, productive Simpson clonality was calculated as the square root of Simpson's diversity index across productive rearrangements. Sourced from immuneACCESS, this table was stored by TCRdb with only in-frame sequences that have V and J called. A share of the clones is absent; for the studies checked, an unresolved V gene accounts for under half, and the remainder has no known explanation. D and trimming come from the DNA, and the V and J calls and clone size come from that table. Across this sample there are hundreds of thousands of clones, with around 89% seen only once. The ten largest clones capture approximately 2% of the sample.

The data stem from a study of blood T cell repertoires in COVID-19 (TCRdb year 2020). The study in broad terms: For ImmuneRACE Cohort 3, a participant was defined as recovered based on two consecutive negative NP/OP PCR tests, clearance by a healthcare professional, or resolution of symptoms. Where available, HLA class I and class II types were obtained from metadata supplied by the sample provider rather than from assay-based typing. The samples were drawn from two sources: the first 160 participants of the ongoing ImmuneRACE study, and some 1,300 subjects contributed by 6 global collaborators. Deeply sampled blood TCRbeta repertoires from subjects exposed to, actively infected with, or recovered from COVID-19 were included in the dataset. The material from the prospective study consisted of cDNA or gDNA derived from T cells, B-cell-depleted T cells, or PBMCs. A freely available public database, intended as a resource for researchers studying the immune response to SARS-CoV-2, is where the repertoires were released. Collaborator samples came from the United States, Italy and Spain and covered acute and convalescent phases of COVID-19. The sample metadata nearly always contained a de-identified subject ID, COVID-19 status, age in years and sex. The investigation overall reported the following: Clinical and demographic metadata were provided uncurated, with the amount varying by source and participant.

In the prospective study, participants were about 18 to 89 years old, resided in 25 or so geographic areas of the United States, and were enrolled through a virtual design. In the prospective study, participants were assigned to cohorts based on the clinical history participants reported in a screening survey and a study questionnaire. Each participant in the prospective study had whole blood, serum and a nasopharyngeal or oropharyngeal swab collected by mobile phlebotomists. Prospective study participants could optionally give additional blood draws and questionnaires over an approximately two-month period. Before DNA extraction, blood samples from the prospective study were shipped at room temperature or frozen.

The sequencing sample was made of PBMCs or T cells enriched from blood (not recorded which). Recombination joined TRBV5-6 with TRBJ1-1; no confident D gene assignment can be made. The sequence derives from a woman aged 55-69 years in a cohort exposed to, infected with or recovered from COVID-19 (not recorded which). The nucleotides read TGTGCCAGCAGCGCGCCGTCGGACACTGAAGCTTTCTTT. It is translated as CASSAPSDTEAFF.